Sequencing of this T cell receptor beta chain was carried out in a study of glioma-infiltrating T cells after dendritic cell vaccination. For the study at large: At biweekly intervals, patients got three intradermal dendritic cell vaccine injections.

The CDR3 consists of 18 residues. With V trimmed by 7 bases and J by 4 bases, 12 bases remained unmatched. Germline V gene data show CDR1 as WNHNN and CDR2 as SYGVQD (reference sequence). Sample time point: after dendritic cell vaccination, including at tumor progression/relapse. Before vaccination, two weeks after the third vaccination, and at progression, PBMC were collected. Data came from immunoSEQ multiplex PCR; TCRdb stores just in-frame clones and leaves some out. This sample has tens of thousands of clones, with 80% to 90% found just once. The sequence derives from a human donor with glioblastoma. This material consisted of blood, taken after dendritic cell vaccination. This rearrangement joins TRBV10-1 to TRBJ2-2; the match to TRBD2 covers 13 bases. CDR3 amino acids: CASTWTSGSRSGTGELFF. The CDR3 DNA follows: TGCGCCAGCACCTGGACTAGCGGGAGCAGATCGGGCACCGGGGAGCTGTTTTTT.